This T cell receptor beta chain comes out of a study of blood T cell repertoires in COVID-19. Germline V CDR1 and CDR2: SGHRS, YFSETQ. The V end lost 4 bases, the J end lost 14 bases, and 28 bases lay between the germline ends. The CDR3 has 17 amino acids. Data came from immunoSEQ multiplex PCR; TCRdb stores just in-frame clones and leaves some out. Among about 220,000 clones listed, approximately 85% were seen once. The sequenced sample consisted of peripheral blood. The chain joins TRBV5-1 to TRBJ1-6; D is possibly TRBD1 (6 bases). This TCR was recovered from a woman aged 70-85 years with COVID-19, enrolled during active disease. Here the CDR3 reads CASSLRGGEDPFRSLHF. The CDR3, as DNA: TGCGCCAGCAGCCTTCGAGGGGGGGAGGACCCCTTCAGGTCCCTCCACTTT.